This is a list of T cell receptor beta chains from one sample in a study of identical twins. TCRdb re-derived calls from the 5' RACE reads in MiXCR, one entry per CDR3 protein. The profile covers approximately 700,000 distinct CDR3 sequences, with around a sixth appearing a single time and about an eighth taken by the ten largest. Another study also made use of these data, one on T cells expressing NK-cell markers.

The material sequenced was PBMCs. The origin of the receptors is a young woman in good health. The CDR3 runs from the conserved cysteine through the conserved F or W. The D gene is left open where the match is weak. Not every row has a clone size; where given, it reads once, few, many or a size class.

clone size: .; J gene: TRBJ2-3; V gene: TRBV20-1; D gene: TRBD2; CDR3 DNA: TGCAGTGCCACGGCTAGCGGGGGAATAGATACGCAGTATTTT; CDR3 protein: CSATASGGIDTQYF
clone size: few; J gene: TRBJ2-7; V gene: TRBV7-2; D gene: TRBD2; CDR3 DNA: TGTGCCAGCAGCGCCCGGACTAGCGGGGGCTACGAGCAGTACTTC; CDR3 protein: CASSARTSGGYEQYF
clone size: many; J gene: TRBJ1-5; V gene: TRBV5-1; D gene: .; CDR3 DNA: TGCGCCAGCAGCTTGGGACAACCGGATCAGCCCCAGCATTTT; CDR3 protein: CASSLGQPDQPQHF
clone size: once; J gene: TRBJ2-3; V gene: TRBV7-2; D gene: TRBD2; CDR3 DNA: TGTGCCAGCAGCTTTGCAACGGCTAGCGGGATGTACCAGTATTTT; CDR3 protein: CASSFATASGMYQYF
clone size: .; J gene: TRBJ2-2; V gene: TRBV7-3; D gene: .; CDR3 DNA: TGTGCCAGCAGCTTTGCTACGAACACCGGGGAGCTGTTTTTT; CDR3 protein: CASSFATNTGELFF
clone size: .; J gene: TRBJ1-6; V gene: TRBV12-3/TRBV12-4; D gene: .; CDR3 DNA: TGTGCCAGCAGTTTTAGACGGCGGGATTCACCCCTCCACTTT; CDR3 protein: CASSFRRRDSPLHF
clone size: few; J gene: TRBJ1-1; V gene: TRBV20-1; D gene: .; CDR3 DNA: TGCAGTGCTAGAGGAGTGCTGAACACTGAAGCTTTCTTT; CDR3 protein: CSARGVLNTEAFF
clone size: .; J gene: TRBJ2-1; V gene: TRBV11-2; D gene: TRBD2; CDR3 DNA: TGTGCCAGCAGCCACACTAGCGGGGGGCACAATGAGCAGTTCTTC; CDR3 protein: CASSHTSGGHNEQFF
clone size: once; J gene: TRBJ2-3; V gene: TRBV20-1; D gene: .; CDR3 DNA: TGCAGTGCTAGAGGGGACCCCGGGCTTATAGATACGCAGTATTTT; CDR3 protein: CSARGDPGLIDTQYF
clone size: .; J gene: TRBJ2-7; V gene: TRBV2; D gene: .; CDR3 DNA: TGTGCCAGCTTCCGGGACTCGGGGTACGAGCAGTACTTC; CDR3 protein: CASFRDSGYEQYF
clone size: .; J gene: TRBJ2-1; V gene: TRBV4-3; D gene: .; CDR3 DNA: TGCGCCAGCAGCCAAGATAGTCCAGTCGGAAATGAGCAGTTCTTC; CDR3 protein: CASSQDSPVGNEQFF
clone size: .; J gene: TRBJ2-3; V gene: TRBV7-2; D gene: .; CDR3 DNA: TGTGCCAGCAGGTCGAGATACACAGATACGCAGTATTTT; CDR3 protein: CASRSRYTDTQYF
clone size: .; J gene: TRBJ2-7; V gene: TRBV18; D gene: TRBD2; CDR3 DNA: TGTGCCAGCACCGAGAGCGGGGGACCTCTATCCGAGGAGTACTTC; CDR3 protein: CASTESGGPLSEEYF
clone size: .; J gene: TRBJ2-1; V gene: TRBV5-5; D gene: TRBD2; CDR3 DNA: TGTGCCAGCAGCTTGGTTGGGACTAGCGGGGAAAATGAGCAGTTCTTC; CDR3 protein: CASSLVGTSGENEQFF
clone size: few; J gene: TRBJ2-3; V gene: TRBV20-1; D gene: .; CDR3 DNA: TGCAGTGTTACATCCCCGTCACCCCCAGATACGCAGTATTTT; CDR3 protein: CSVTSPSPPDTQYF
clone size: many; J gene: TRBJ1-1; V gene: TRBV12-3/TRBV12-4; D gene: .; CDR3 DNA: TGTGCCAGCAGTTTTGGGCGGGTTGGTGAAGCTTTCTTT; CDR3 protein: CASSFGRVGEAFF
clone size: few; J gene: TRBJ2-7; V gene: TRBV11-3; D gene: TRBD2; CDR3 DNA: TGTGCCAGCAGCTTAGGCGGGAGTGTTCCGACCTACGAGCAGTACTTC; CDR3 protein: CASSLGGSVPTYEQYF
clone size: many; J gene: TRBJ1-5; V gene: TRBV20-1; D gene: .; CDR3 DNA: TGCAGTGCCAACAAGGGGAGGGGGAGGCAGCCCCAGCATTTT; CDR3 protein: CSANKGRGRQPQHF
clone size: .; J gene: TRBJ2-1; V gene: TRBV11-2; D gene: TRBD2; CDR3 DNA: TGTGCCAGCAGCTCCCCGCTAGCGGGAAACCTAGGTGAGCAGTTCTTC; CDR3 protein: CASSSPLAGNLGEQFF
clone size: many; J gene: TRBJ1-1; V gene: TRBV20-1; D gene: .; CDR3 DNA: TGCAGTGCCGAACGTCAGGGGTACACTGAAGCTTTCTTT; CDR3 protein: CSAERQGYTEAFF
clone size: many; J gene: TRBJ1-2; V gene: TRBV5-1; D gene: .; CDR3 DNA: TGCGCCAGCAGCTTGGCCTTGGCAGCCTATGGCTACACCTTC; CDR3 protein: CASSLALAAYGYTF
clone size: few; J gene: TRBJ1-2; V gene: TRBV3-1; D gene: .; CDR3 DNA: TGTGCCAGCAGGAACAGCAACTATGGCTACACCTTC; CDR3 protein: CASRNSNYGYTF
clone size: few; J gene: TRBJ1-2; V gene: TRBV14; D gene: .; CDR3 DNA: TGTGCCAGCAGCCAAGATAGCAACTATTACGGCGGGGGCTACACCTTC; CDR3 protein: CASSQDSNYYGGGYTF
clone size: few; J gene: TRBJ2-5; V gene: TRBV2; D gene: .; CDR3 DNA: TGTGCCAGCAACAGATTTCTACTAGAGACCCAGTACTTC; CDR3 protein: CASNRFLLETQYF
clone size: few; J gene: TRBJ2-5; V gene: TRBV5-1; D gene: .; CDR3 DNA: TGCGCCAGCAGCTTGGCAATAATACAGGGGAGGGAGACCCAGTACTTC; CDR3 protein: CASSLAIIQGRETQYF
clone size: few; J gene: TRBJ2-3; V gene: TRBV5-5; D gene: TRBD2; CDR3 DNA: TGTGCCAGCAGCGCCGGGACTAGCAACACAGATACGCAGTATTTT; CDR3 protein: CASSAGTSNTDTQYF
clone size: few; J gene: TRBJ1-1; V gene: TRBV27; D gene: .; CDR3 DNA: TGTGCCAGCAGGGGCTATGGCGGTGGCACTGAAGCTTTCTTT; CDR3 protein: CASRGYGGGTEAFF
clone size: many; J gene: TRBJ2-5; V gene: TRBV5-1; D gene: .; CDR3 DNA: TGTGCCAGCAGTTCGGTGGAGACCCAGTACTTC; CDR3 protein: CASSSVETQYF
clone size: .; J gene: TRBJ1-5; V gene: TRBV30; D gene: .; CDR3 DNA: TGTGCCTGGAGTGGAGATAGCAATCAGCCCCAGCATTTT; CDR3 protein: CAWSGDSNQPQHF
clone size: many; J gene: TRBJ2-3; V gene: TRBV4-3; D gene: TRBD2; CDR3 DNA: TGCGCCAGCAGCCCTGGACTAGCGGGAGATACGCAGTATTTT; CDR3 protein: CASSPGLAGDTQYF
clone size: many; J gene: TRBJ2-7; V gene: TRBV29-1; D gene: .; CDR3 DNA: TGCAGCGTTGAAGAGCCCCTCCACTCGAATAACTACGAGCAGTACTTC; CDR3 protein: CSVEEPLHSNNYEQYF
clone size: .; J gene: TRBJ2-1; V gene: TRBV20-1; D gene: .; CDR3 DNA: TGCAGTGCTAGAGACCCTAGCTTCCATGAGCAGTTCTTC; CDR3 protein: CSARDPSFHEQFF
clone size: .; J gene: TRBJ2-1; V gene: TRBV5-1; D gene: .; CDR3 DNA: TGCGCCAGCAGCTTGAATGTGGGCGGTGAGCAGTTCTTC; CDR3 protein: CASSLNVGGEQFF
clone size: few; J gene: TRBJ2-7; V gene: TRBV3-1; D gene: .; CDR3 DNA: TGTGCCAGCAGCCAAGCGGGTTGGAGCTACGAGCAGTACTTC; CDR3 protein: CASSQAGWSYEQYF
clone size: few; J gene: TRBJ2-1; V gene: TRBV30; D gene: .; CDR3 DNA: TGTGCCTGGAGTGCCCCGATAAGTGAGCAGTTCTTC; CDR3 protein: CAWSAPISEQFF
clone size: .; J gene: TRBJ2-1; V gene: TRBV5-1; D gene: .; CDR3 DNA: TGCGCCAGCGTCTTCCGTAGGGAGCAGTTCTTC; CDR3 protein: CASVFRREQFF
clone size: .; J gene: TRBJ2-7; V gene: TRBV5-1; D gene: TRBD1; CDR3 DNA: TGCGCCAGCAGCTTAACGACAGGGCGCCCCTACGAGCAGTACTTC; CDR3 protein: CASSLTTGRPYEQYF
clone size: .; J gene: TRBJ1-5; V gene: TRBV12-3/TRBV12-4; D gene: .; CDR3 DNA: TGTGCCAGCAGTCCCGGGGACGGAAATCAGCCCCAGCATTTT; CDR3 protein: CASSPGDGNQPQHF
clone size: many; J gene: TRBJ2-1; V gene: TRBV29-1; D gene: .; CDR3 DNA: TGCAGCGCCGACGGGGACGGGGCTAGCTACAATGAGCAGTTCTTC; CDR3 protein: CSADGDGASYNEQFF
clone size: .; J gene: TRBJ2-1; V gene: TRBV6-1; D gene: TRBD2; CDR3 DNA: TGTGCCAGCAGTGTGGCTAGCGGAAGGTACAATGAGCAGTTCTTC; CDR3 protein: CASSVASGRYNEQFF
clone size: .; J gene: TRBJ1-3; V gene: TRBV20-1; D gene: .; CDR3 DNA: TGCAGTGCAACGACAGGCTCTGGAAACACCATATATTTT; CDR3 protein: CSATTGSGNTIYF
clone size: few; J gene: TRBJ2-3; V gene: TRBV24-1; D gene: TRBD2; CDR3 DNA: TGTGCCACCAGTGACCCGACTAGCGGGGCGGGGGATACGCAGTATTTT; CDR3 protein: CATSDPTSGAGDTQYF
clone size: .; J gene: TRBJ2-7; V gene: TRBV4-3; D gene: .; CDR3 DNA: TGCGCCAGCAGCCAAGAATTTACCGGCGAGCAGTACTTC; CDR3 protein: CASSQEFTGEQYF
clone size: few; J gene: TRBJ2-7; V gene: TRBV2; D gene: .; CDR3 DNA: TGTGCCAGCAGTCAGGGCGCCTCACCGTACACCTTCTACGAGCAGTACTTC; CDR3 protein: CASSQGASPYTFYEQYF